These 7 T cell receptor beta chains were all obtained from the same sample, sequenced in a study of cytomegalovirus exposure and HLA in healthy donors. In the PCR, 60 Vbeta and 13 Jbeta primers were used. The repertoire was sequenced with immunoSEQ multiplex PCR; TCRdb's copy has only in-frame clones and lacks some. This table has 150,000 to 200,000 clones, more than 85% appearing once. The sequenced sample consisted of PBMCs. Receptors were obtained from a woman aged 18-29 years in good health and CMV-seronegative.

The chain combines TRBV19 with TRBJ2-1, with 7 nucleotides matching TRBD1. The germline CDR1 and CDR2 sequences are LNHDA and SQIVND (reference sequence). V lost 10 bases, J lost 0 bases, and 12 bases stayed unmatched. There are 16 residues in the CDR3. The CDR3: CATGSDRASSYNEQFF. For the CDR3, the DNA is TGTGCCACAGGGTCCGACAGGGCCAGCTCCTACAATGAGCAGTTCTTC.

The V and J genes are TRBV7-2 and TRBJ1-2, with D perhaps matching TRBD1 (5 bases). Between the trimmed V and J ends, which lost 6 bases and 6 bases, there was a span of 11 bases. Looked up from germline, CDR1 is SGHTA and CDR2 is FQGNSA. This CDR3 region has 12 residues. The CDR3 region has the DNA TGTGCCAGCAGAAATCGGGGGGATGGCTACACCTTC. The encoded protein is CASRNRGDGYTF.

This rearrangement joins TRBV28 to TRBJ1-1; tentatively, D is TRBD1 (6 bases). Per germline, CDR1 MDHEN and CDR2 SYDVKM. V lost 5 bases and J lost 7, with 11 bases in between. This CDR3 has 12 residues. CDR3 residues: CASSTGSYEAFF. CDR3 bases: TGTGCCAGCAGTACAGGGTCCTATGAAGCTTTCTTT.

This clone was picked up a small number of times. This chain links TRBV7-2 with TRBJ1-2, with 8 bases identical to TRBD1. Germline V gene data show CDR1 as SGHTA and CDR2 as FQGNSA. With V trimmed by 5 bases and J by 4 bases, 9 bases remained unmatched. The CDR3 consists of 15 residues. The CDR3 spells CASSGSGTGTYGYTF. The CDR3 coding sequence is TGTGCCAGCAGCGGATCCGGGACAGGAACCTATGGCTACACCTTC.

The chain carries TRBV5-4 and TRBJ2-7, with 8 positions matching TRBD1. The CDR3 contains 16 residues. Germline V gene data show CDR1 as SGHNT and CDR2 as YYREEE (reference sequence). J lost 2 bases, V lost 6 bases, and 13 bases had no gene match. The CDR3 nucleotides read TGTGCCAGCACCCCTTTTCCGGGACAGGACGCCTACGAGCAGTACTTC. Its protein is CASTPFPGQDAYEQYF.

The table lists this clone with a count of one. The CDR3 region is CAISERAGRTDTQYF. DNA of the CDR3: TGTGCCATCAGTGAGCGAGCGGGACGCACAGATACGCAGTATTTT. The chain combines TRBV10-3 with TRBJ2-3; 7 bases match TRBD2. This CDR3 spans 15 amino acids. V was clipped by 2 bases and J by 1 base; unmatched bases: 3. CDR1 is ENHRY, CDR2 SYGVKD, per germline.

J is TRBJ2-1 and V is TRBV5-1, with TRBD2 matching 8 bases. This CDR3 spans 15 amino acids. CDR1 is SGHRS, CDR2 YFSETQ, per germline. With 0 bases clipped from V and 6 bases from J, the junction kept 5 bases outside the gene matches. The CDR3 bases are TGCGCCAGCAGCTTGGACGGGGGGGCGCGCAATGAGCAGTTCTTC. Encoded protein: CASSLDGGARNEQFF.